Below, 15 T cell receptor beta chains from the same sample are listed, as sequenced in a study of cytomegalovirus exposure and HLA in healthy donors. Primers for the PCR totalled 60 Vbeta and 13 Jbeta. Profiling relied on immunoSEQ multiplex PCR, and the TCRdb table lists in-frame clones only, not all of them. The sample includes about 99,000 clones, approximately 66% of them seen just once. The sample taken for sequencing was PBMCs. These receptors were obtained from a woman in her 50s in good health and CMV-seronegative.

This clone was picked up a small number of times. The chain is built from TRBV27 and TRBJ2-1, with D perhaps matching TRBD2 (5 bases). The CDR3 has 15 amino acids. Per the germline V gene, CDR1 is MNHEY and CDR2 is SMNVEV (reference sequence). V lost 0 bases and J lost 3, with 9 bases in between. CDR3 bases: TGTGCCAGCAGTTTATCTCCGGGAAACTACAATGAGCAGTTCTTC. This encodes CASSLSPGNYNEQFF.

This clone was observed a handful of times. This sequence joins TRBV7-8 and TRBJ2-2; D might be TRBD1 (6 bases). The CDR3 has 15 amino acids. V was clipped by 6 bases and J by 6 bases, with 17 bases between them. The germline V gene has CDR1 SGHVS and CDR2 FQNEAQ. This CDR3 is CASSFQGIRAGELFF. Here the CDR3 DNA reads TGTGCCAGCAGTTTTCAGGGGATCCGAGCCGGGGAGCTGTTTTTT.

This rearrangement joins TRBV7-6 to TRBJ2-7; a weak D match, TRBD1 (6 bases). Germline assignment: CDR1 SGHVS and CDR2 FNYEAQ. The V gene lost 5 bases and the J gene lost 4 bases, with 9 bases spanning the gap. The CDR3 has 12 residues. The CDR3 nucleotides are TGTGCCAGCAGCCAAGGGGGATACGAGCAGTACTTC. It codes for CASSQGGYEQYF. The variable domain in full, completed from reference TRBV7-6 and TRBJ2-7, reads GAGVSQSPRYKVTKRGQDVALRCDPISGHVSLYWYRQALGQGPEFLTYFNYEAQQDKSGLPNDRFSAERPEGSISTLTIQRTEQRDSAMYRCASSQGGYEQYFGPGTRLTVT.

This clone was seen just once. V usage is TRBV5-6 and J usage is TRBJ2-7; TRBD1 might be the D (6 bases). Trimming stripped 0 bases from V and 0 bases from J, with 13 bases between. CDR1 SGHDT and CDR2 YYEEEE come from the germline V gene. The CDR3 is made up of 16 amino acids. The CDR3, as DNA: TGTGCCAGCAGCTTGGCGACAGGCTTGTACTCCTACGAGCAGTACTTC. As protein: CASSLATGLYSYEQYF.

The chain employs TRBV29-1 and TRBJ2-1, with TRBD2 identical over 9 bases. Losses at the gene ends were 7 bases for V and 5 bases for J; bases not matched to a gene: 9. CDR1 is SQVTM, CDR2 ANQGSEA, per germline. The CDR3 is made up of 14 amino acids. The CDR3 is CSATSGLADNEQFF. The CDR3 DNA reads as TGCAGCGCTACCTCGGGACTAGCTGACAATGAGCAGTTCTTC.

This clone has a single count. The chain is built from TRBV30 and TRBJ2-3, with TRBD1 as a possible D gene (5 bases). CDR1 and CDR2 from the germline V gene are GTSNPN and SVGIG (reference sequence). V dropped 1 base and J dropped 7 bases, with 15 bases sitting between them. The CDR3 totals 14 residues. The CDR3, as DNA: TGTGCCTGGAGTGAGGTTTTGCCAGGGAATACGCAGTATTTT. Its translation: CAWSEVLPGNTQYF.

V and J are TRBV11-3 and TRBJ2-1; 9 nucleotides align to TRBD2. The V gene's germline CDR1 is SGHNT and CDR2 YENEEA. V was clipped by 2 bases and J by 7 bases; unmatched bases: 6. The CDR3 consists of 15 residues. For the CDR3, the DNA is TGTGCCAGCAGCTTACCGGCTAGCGGGGTTAATGAGCAGTTCTTC. It encodes CASSLPASGVNEQFF.

V usage is TRBV4-1 and J usage is TRBJ2-1; 13 nucleotides agree with TRBD2. The CDR3 sequence is 15 residues long. V lost 4 bases and J lost 9; bases outside the gene matches: 6. The germline V gene encodes CDR1 MGHRA and CDR2 YSYEKL. This CDR3 reads CASSLTSGGAGEQFF. The CDR3 DNA is TGCGCCAGCAGCCTCACTAGCGGGGGGGCCGGTGAGCAGTTCTTC.

V is TRBV5-4 and J is TRBJ2-5; 11 bases line up with TRBD2. The CDR3 is 16 residues long. Germline V lookup: CDR1 SGHNT, CDR2 YYREEE (reference sequence). With V trimmed by 0 bases and J by 1 base, 2 bases remained unmatched. This CDR3 is CASSLGGTSGQETQYF. Here the CDR3 DNA reads TGTGCCAGCAGCTTGGGTGGGACTAGCGGCCAAGAGACCCAGTACTTC.

The chain carries TRBV7-2 and TRBJ2-5; D may be TRBD1 (6 bases). The V gene lost 5 bases and the J gene lost 5 bases, with 6 bases spanning the gap. This CDR3 spans 11 amino acids. Germline assignment: CDR1 SGHTA and CDR2 FQGNSA. As DNA, the CDR3 is TGTGCCAGCAGCACAGGGGAGACCCAGTACTTC. Its translation is CASSTGETQYF.

The chain carries TRBV18 and TRBJ1-2; TRBD1 might be the D (6 bases). Germline V gene lookup returns CDR1 KGHSH and CDR2 LQKENI. The length of the CDR3 is 14 residues. The V end was cut by 6 bases, the J end by 0 bases, with 11 bases between. Here the CDR3 reads CASSPDSSNYGYTF. For the CDR3, the DNA is TGTGCCAGCTCTCCGGACAGCTCTAACTATGGCTACACCTTC.

This clone has only a few counts. This chain connects TRBV29-1 to TRBJ1-2, with 8 bases that match TRBD1. Germline CDR1 and CDR2: SQVTM and ANQGSEA. This CDR3 region has 14 residues. The J segment lost 4 bases and the V segment lost 4 bases, leaving 8 bases of the junction unmatched. CDR3 in amino acids: CSVGGTGPSYGYTF. The CDR3 DNA sequence: TGCAGCGTTGGAGGGACAGGTCCCTCCTATGGCTACACCTTC.

This clone appeared a few times. The CDR3: CASSRSQYSNQPQHF. The CDR3 DNA follows: TGTGCCAGCAGTAGATCACAATACAGCAATCAGCCCCAGCATTTT. The gene calls are TRBV2 and TRBJ1-5; D is unclear. The V and J ends lost 5 bases and 1 base respectively, with 12 bases between them. This CDR3 comprises 15 residues. In germline, CDR1 is SNHLY, CDR2 FYNNEI. The full variable domain, completed using reference TRBV2 and TRBJ1-5, is EPEVTQTPSHQVTQMGQEVILRCVPISNHLYFYWYRQILGQKVEFLVSFYNNEISEKSEIFDDQFSVERPDGSNFTLKIRSTKLEDSAMYFCASSRSQYSNQPQHFGDGTRLSIL.

The sample holds a few counts of this clone. The J gene is TRBJ2-2, the V gene TRBV28; 12 nucleotides line up with TRBD2. Germline assignment: CDR1 MDHEN and CDR2 SYDVKM. Trimming took 7 bases from V and 7 from J; bases not matched to a gene: 13. CDR3 length: 17 residues. The CDR3 bases are TGTGCCAGCAAAAGACTAGCGGGAGTTGGGGAAGGCGGGGAGCTGTTTTTT. Protein product: CASKRLAGVGEGGELFF.

The rearrangement uses TRBV6-1 and TRBJ2-1; D remains unclear. The CDR3 is made up of 11 amino acids. V gave up 2 bases and J gave up 8 bases, with 4 bases separating them. Germline V gives CDR1 MNHNS, CDR2 SASEGT. CDR3 loop: CASSERDEQFF. DNA for the CDR3: TGTGCCAGCAGTGAACGGGATGAGCAGTTCTTC.